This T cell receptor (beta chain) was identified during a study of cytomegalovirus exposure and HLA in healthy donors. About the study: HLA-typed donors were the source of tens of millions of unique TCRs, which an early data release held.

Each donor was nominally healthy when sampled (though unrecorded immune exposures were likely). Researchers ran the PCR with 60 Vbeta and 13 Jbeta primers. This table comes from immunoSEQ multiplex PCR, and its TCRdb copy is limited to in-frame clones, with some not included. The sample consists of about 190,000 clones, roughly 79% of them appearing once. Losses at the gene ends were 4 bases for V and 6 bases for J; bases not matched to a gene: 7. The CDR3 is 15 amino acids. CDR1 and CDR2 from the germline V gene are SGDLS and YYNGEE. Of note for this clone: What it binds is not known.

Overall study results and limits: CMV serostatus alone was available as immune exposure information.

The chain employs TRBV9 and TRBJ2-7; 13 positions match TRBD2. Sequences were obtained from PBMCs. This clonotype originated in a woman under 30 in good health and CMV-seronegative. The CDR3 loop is CASSSSGLAGVEQYF. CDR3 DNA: TGTGCCAGCAGCAGTAGTGGACTAGCGGGGGTCGAGCAGTACTTC.